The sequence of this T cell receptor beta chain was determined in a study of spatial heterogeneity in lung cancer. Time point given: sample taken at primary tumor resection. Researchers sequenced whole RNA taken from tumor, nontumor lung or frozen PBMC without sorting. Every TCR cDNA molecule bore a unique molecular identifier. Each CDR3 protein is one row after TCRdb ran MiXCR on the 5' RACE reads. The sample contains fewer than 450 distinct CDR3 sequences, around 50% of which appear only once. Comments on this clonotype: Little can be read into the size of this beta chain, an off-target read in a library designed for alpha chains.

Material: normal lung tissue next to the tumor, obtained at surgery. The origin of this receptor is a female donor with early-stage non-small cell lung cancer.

The CDR3, as DNA: TGTGCCACCGGACTAGCGGGAAGCACAGATACGCAGTATTTT. Residues: CATGLAGSTDTQYF. The chain links TRBV6-2 or TRBV6-3 to TRBJ2-3, with 12 bases identical to TRBD2. After removal of 10 bases from V and 0 bases from J, the junction contained 2 bases not matched to a gene. The CDR3 consists of 14 residues. Germline CDR1 MNHEY, CDR2 SVGEGT.